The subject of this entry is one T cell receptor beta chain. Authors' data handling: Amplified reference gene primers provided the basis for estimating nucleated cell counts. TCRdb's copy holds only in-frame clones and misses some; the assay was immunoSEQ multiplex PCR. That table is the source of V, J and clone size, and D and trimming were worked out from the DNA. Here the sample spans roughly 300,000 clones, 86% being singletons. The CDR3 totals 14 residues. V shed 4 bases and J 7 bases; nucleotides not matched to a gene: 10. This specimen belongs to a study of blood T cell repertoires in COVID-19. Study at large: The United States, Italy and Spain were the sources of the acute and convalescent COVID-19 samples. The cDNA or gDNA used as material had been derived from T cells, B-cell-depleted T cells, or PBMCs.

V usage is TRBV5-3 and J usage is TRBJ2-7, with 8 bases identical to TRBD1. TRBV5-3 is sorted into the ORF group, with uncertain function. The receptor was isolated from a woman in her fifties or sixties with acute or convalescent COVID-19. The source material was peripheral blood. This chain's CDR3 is CARSPDRGPPEQYF. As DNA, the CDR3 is TGTGCCAGAAGCCCCGACAGGGGCCCTCCGGAGCAGTACTTC.